This is a list of T cell receptor beta chains from one sample in a study of T cells after yellow fever vaccination. TCRdb re-analysed the 5' RACE reads in MiXCR, keeping a single row per CDR3 protein. Of about 170,000 distinct CDR3 sequences listed, approximately 10% were seen once; the top ten hold approximately 34%. The sample was CD8+ T cells sorted from PBMCs, taken 15 days after the yellow fever booster vaccination. The receptors here all came from a man aged 18 to 30 who received the YFV17D yellow fever vaccine. Both conserved end residues are part of each CDR3. D genes are given only for firm matches. A row's size may be missing; if present it is once, few, many or a size class.

>.|TRBV5-5|.|TRBJ1-1
CASSPDIGYLNTEAFF
TGTGCCAGCAGCCCGGACATCGGTTATTTGAACACTGAAGCTTTCTTT
>few|TRBV4-3|.|TRBJ1-1
CASSPRGTHTEAFF
TGCGCCAGCAGCCCGAGGGGTACTCACACTGAAGCTTTCTTT
>many|TRBV4-1|TRBD1|TRBJ1-5
CASSQDPIRTGPNQPQHF
TGCGCCAGCAGCCAAGACCCAATTCGGACAGGACCTAATCAGCCCCAGCATTTT
>few|TRBV7-2|.|TRBJ2-3
CASSYLVGPPRNF
TGTGCCAGCAGCTATCTAGTGGGTCCCCCGAGGAATTTT
>.|TRBV27|.|TRBJ2-2
CASSSRSSPGELFF
TGTGCCAGCAGTTCTAGAAGTTCTCCCGGGGAGCTGTTTTTT
>.|TRBV27|.|TRBJ1-6
CASSFPSSPLHF
TGTGCCAGCAGTTTCCCATCTTCACCCCTCCACTTT
>.|TRBV20-1|TRBD1|TRBJ2-5
CSAVGTEQETQYF
TGCAGTGCCGTTGGGACAGAGCAAGAGACCCAGTACTTC
>.|TRBV4-1|.|TRBJ2-5
CASSQGRQETQYF
TGCGCCAGCAGCCAAGGCAGACAAGAGACCCAGTACTTC
>.|TRBV6-2/TRBV6-3|.|TRBJ2-7
CASSYMDRSYEQYF
TGTGCCAGCAGTTACATGGACAGATCCTACGAGCAGTACTTC
>.|TRBV5-6|TRBD2|TRBJ2-2
CASSRRGANTGELFF
TGTGCCAGCAGCCGGCGGGGGGCGAACACCGGGGAGCTGTTTTTT
>.|TRBV7-8|.|TRBJ2-1
CPSSLGGHSYNEQFF
TGTCCCAGCAGCTTAGGGGGGCACTCCTACAATGAGCAGTTCTTC
>few|TRBV9|TRBD2|TRBJ2-1
CASSVPELAGKMGEQFF
TGTGCCAGCAGCGTGCCGGAACTAGCGGGGAAAATGGGTGAGCAGTTCTTC
>.|TRBV7-9|TRBD1|TRBJ1-2
CASSSTGADGYTF
TGTGCCAGCTCGAGCACAGGGGCTGATGGCTACACCTTC
>few|TRBV19|TRBD1|TRBJ1-5
CASSIEGQDSNQPQHF
TGTGCCAGTAGTATAGAGGGACAGGATAGCAATCAGCCCCAGCATTTT
>.|TRBV19|TRBD1|TRBJ1-2
CASSAGTGGNYGYTF
TGTGCCAGTAGCGCCGGGACAGGGGGCAACTATGGCTACACCTTC
>.|TRBV6-5|TRBD2|TRBJ2-1
CASSFVAGGLGEQFF
TGTGCCAGCAGTTTCGTAGCGGGGGGTCTGGGTGAGCAGTTCTTC
>few|TRBV13|.|TRBJ1-3
CASSPIPGYSGNTIYF
TGTGCCAGCAGCCCGATTCCAGGGTACTCTGGAAACACCATATATTTT
>many|TRBV7-2|.|TRBJ2-5
CASSPLPLTWARTETRETQYF
TGTGCCAGCAGTCCCCTACCCCTAACCTGGGCTAGAACCGAAACGAGGGAGACCCAGTACTTC
>many|TRBV5-6|TRBD1|TRBJ2-7
CASSLGQAAYEQYF
TGTGCCAGCAGCCTGGGACAGGCCGCCTACGAGCAGTACTTC
>few|TRBV7-2|TRBD1|TRBJ1-2
CASSFPRDRAGDGYTF
TGTGCCAGCAGCTTCCCAAGGGACAGGGCCGGCGATGGCTACACCTTC
>.|TRBV6-2/TRBV6-3|TRBD2|TRBJ2-2
CASSYHVAGGQAGELFF
TGTGCCAGCAGTTACCACGTAGCGGGGGGGCAGGCCGGGGAGCTGTTTTTT
>many|TRBV14|TRBD1|TRBJ2-2
CASSSRWDQGDTGELFF
TGTGCCAGCAGCTCACGCTGGGACCAGGGGGACACCGGGGAGCTGTTTTTT
>few|TRBV7-3|TRBD2|TRBJ2-1
CASSHGLASPNEQFF
TGTGCCAGCAGCCACGGACTAGCGAGTCCCAATGAGCAGTTCTTC
>.|TRBV25-1|.|TRBJ1-1
CASSELGKDNTEAFF
TGTGCCAGCAGTGAACTAGGGAAAGATAACACTGAAGCTTTCTTT